The clone carrying this T cell receptor beta chain was counted only a few times. The CDR3 runs to 14 residues. V was pared by 6 bases and J by 1 base, with 5 bases of the junction left unmatched. CDR1 KGHSH and CDR2 LQKENI come from the germline V gene. Produced via immunoSEQ multiplex PCR; TCRdb's table is partial and in-frame only. The sample has over a million clones, about four fifths seen once; the top ten hold approximately 0.56%. The data stem from a study of shared clonotypes between healthy human individuals. This chain connects TRBV18 to TRBJ1-1; 7 nucleotides align to TRBD1. Sequencing was performed on memory CD4+ T cells from PBMCs. Subset noted: CD45RA-negative fraction. The sequence was obtained from a man younger than 35 in good health. Some clones in this sample may be carry-over from other donors' samples. The CDR3 protein is CASSAGGENTEAFF. DNA of the CDR3: TGTGCCAGCTCGGCAGGGGGTGAGAACACTGAAGCTTTCTTT.